These 24 T cell receptor beta chains came from one sample sequenced in a study of pediatric ulcerative colitis. The rectum was sampled with one to two pinch biopsies at colonoscopy. Data came from immunoSEQ multiplex PCR; TCRdb stores just in-frame clones and leaves some out. The sample lists 30,000 or so clones; about 81% were seen once. Material: gut tissue. The receptor source for this set is a boy aged 5-17 years with mild ulcerative colitis.

This chain uses TRBV7-9 with TRBJ1-2; a weak D match, TRBD1 (6 bases). V was shortened by 0 bases and J by 3 bases, with 14 bases between the two germline ends. Germline assignment: CDR1 SEHNR and CDR2 FQNEAQ (reference sequence). The CDR3 runs 16 residues. The CDR3 protein is CASSLALRQVYYGYTF. Written as DNA, the CDR3 is TGTGCCAGCAGCTTAGCCCTGAGACAGGTTTACTATGGCTACACCTTC.

In its sample, this clone was seen a few times. This chain joins TRBV6-6 and TRBJ1-1; D gene unclear. Trimming removed 2 bases at V and 0 bases at J, with 13 bases between. Germline CDR1 and CDR2: MNHNY and SVGAGI (reference sequence). The CDR3 runs to 16 residues. The CDR3 DNA reads as TGTGCCAGCAGTTACGGCCTTTTCTCCGTGAACACTGAAGCTTTCTTT. Residues: CASSYGLFSVNTEAFF.

The chain couples TRBV7-6 to TRBJ1-1; the D gene is possibly TRBD1 (6 bases). The CDR3 runs to 14 residues. V lost 2 bases, J lost 1 base, and 8 bases lay in between. Looked up from germline, CDR1 is SGHVS and CDR2 is FNYEAQ. The CDR3 protein is CASSLMDRNTEAFF. In nucleotides, the CDR3 is TGTGCCAGCAGCTTAATGGACAGGAACACTGAAGCTTTCTTT. Full variable domain (rest looked up from reference TRBV7-6 and TRBJ1-1): GAGVSQSPRYKVTKRGQDVALRCDPISGHVSLYWYRQALGQGPEFLTYFNYEAQQDKSGLPNDRFSAERPEGSISTLTIQRTEQRDSAMYRCASSLMDRNTEAFFGQGTRLTVV.

The V call is TRBV18, the J call TRBJ1-5, with D unresolved. This CDR3 has 14 amino acids. Trimming took off 3 bases at V and 0 bases at J, with 6 bases between the two ends. Germline V gene lookup returns CDR1 KGHSH and CDR2 LQKENI. CDR3 in amino acids: CASSPAGSNQPQHF. The CDR3 bases are TGTGCCAGCTCACCGGCGGGTAGCAATCAGCCCCAGCATTTT.

This clone has only a few counts. The J gene is TRBJ1-2, the V gene TRBV2, with D uncertain. Germline V gene data show CDR1 as SNHLY and CDR2 as FYNNEI. The CDR3 runs to 14 residues. Trimming took 2 bases from V and 6 from J, leaving 13 bases between them. The CDR3: CASSEWRTPDGYTF. The CDR3, as DNA: TGTGCCAGCAGTGAATGGAGGACCCCCGATGGCTACACCTTC.

The chain carries TRBV19 and TRBJ2-7; perhaps D is TRBD1 or TRBD2 (5 bases each). Germline values: CDR1 LNHDA, CDR2 SQIVND (reference sequence). The CDR3 is 15 amino acids. With 5 bases removed from V and 3 bases from J, the gap between germline ends came to 17 bases. CDR3 region: CASSPDKGSGYEQYF. As DNA, the CDR3 is TGTGCCAGTAGTCCCGACAAGGGGAGTGGCTACGAGCAGTACTTC.

The V gene is TRBV5-6, the J gene TRBJ1-4; possible D gene TRBD1, 6 bases. Germline V gene lookup returns CDR1 SGHDT and CDR2 YYEEEE. The V end was cut by 4 bases, the J end by 1 base, with 14 bases between. This CDR3 comprises 16 residues. CDR3 residues: CASSQGTGITNEKLFF. The CDR3 nucleotides are TGTGCCAGCAGCCAAGGAACAGGGATAACTAATGAAAAACTGTTTTTT.

The sample holds a few counts of this clone. The chain is built from TRBV5-8 and TRBJ1-5; 10 bases agree with TRBD1. This CDR3 comprises 15 residues. Germline V lookup: CDR1 SGHTS, CDR2 YDEGEE. The V and J ends lost 4 bases and 5 bases, in that order; junction bases with no gene match: 6. CDR3 residues: CASSRDGTGDQPQHF. The CDR3, as DNA: TGTGCCAGCAGCAGGGACGGGACAGGGGATCAGCCCCAGCATTTT.

The chain has TRBV6-1 and TRBJ1-2, with D maybe TRBD1 (5 bases). This CDR3 has 14 amino acids. V was pared by 0 bases and J by 4 bases, with 9 bases between. The germline V gene has CDR1 MNHNS and CDR2 SASEGT. Here the CDR3 reads CASSEAQGFYGYTF. The CDR3 DNA reads TGTGCCAGCAGTGAAGCGCAGGGATTCTATGGCTACACCTTC.

J is TRBJ2-7 and V is TRBV2; D not certain. V was cut by 6 bases and J by 2 bases, with 11 bases left in between. The CDR3 contains 13 residues. Germline CDR1 is SNHLY and CDR2 is FYNNEI. The chain's CDR3 is CASSPDLTYEQYF. CDR3 in DNA: TGTGCCAGCAGCCCGGACCTAACCTACGAGCAGTACTTC.

This chain connects TRBV4-2 to TRBJ2-5; D remains ambiguous. V lost 2 bases, J lost 2 bases, and 12 bases lay in between. Germline V lookup: CDR1 LGHNA, CDR2 YNFKEQ. The CDR3 has 15 residues. The CDR3 reads CASSQHHQAQETQYF. The CDR3 DNA sequence: TGTGCCAGCAGCCAACATCATCAGGCGCAAGAGACCCAGTACTTC.

This clone showed up just a few times. The rearrangement joins TRBV5-1 to TRBJ1-1; no clear D. Trimming cost V 2 bases and J 8 bases, with 7 bases left between them. This CDR3 comprises 11 residues. Per germline, CDR1 SGHRS and CDR2 YFSETQ. This CDR3 is CASSFGSEAFF. The CDR3 coding sequence is TGCGCCAGCAGCTTTGGGTCGGAAGCTTTCTTT.

The rearrangement uses TRBV4-1 and TRBJ1-5, with D unclear. This CDR3 has 17 residues. Germline CDR1 is MGHRA and CDR2 is YSYEKL. Trimming stripped 1 base from V and 0 bases from J, with 13 bases between. The CDR3 spells CASSQGGVAYSNQPQHF. CDR3 sequence (DNA): TGCGCCAGCAGCCAAGGGGGAGTGGCCTATAGCAATCAGCCCCAGCATTTT.

The rearrangement links TRBV5-1 to TRBJ1-1; TRBD1 matches at 8 bases. The J segment lost 10 bases and the V segment lost 4 bases, leaving 9 bases of the junction unmatched. Germline CDR1 and CDR2: SGHRS and YFSETQ. The CDR3 totals 13 residues. Here the CDR3 reads CASSPAGGLVAFF. CDR3 DNA: TGCGCCAGCAGCCCGGCAGGGGGCCTGGTAGCTTTCTTT. The complete variable domain, with remaining parts taken from reference TRBV5-1 and TRBJ1-1, reads KAGVTQTPRYLIKTRGQQVTLSCSPISGHRSVSWYQQTPGQGLQFLFEYFSETQRNKGNFPGRFSGRQFSNSRSEMNVSTLELGDSALYLCASSPAGGLVAFFGQGTRLTVV.

The chain is built from TRBV4-2 and TRBJ2-7; 12 bases align to TRBD1. From germline, CDR1 is LGHNA and CDR2 YNFKEQ. After removal of 2 bases from V and 4 bases from J, the junction contained 9 bases not matched to a gene. There are 17 residues in the CDR3. In nucleotides, the CDR3 is TGTGCCAGCAGCCAACAGGCAGGGACAGGGGGCTTGTACGAGCAGTACTTC. Protein: CASSQQAGTGGLYEQYF.

This clone was seen just once. This chain links TRBV19 with TRBJ1-6; possible D gene TRBD1, 6 bases. The length of the CDR3 is 16 residues. Trimming took 5 bases from V and 2 from J, leaving 13 bases between them. Germline V CDR1 and CDR2: LNHDA, SQIVND (reference sequence). For the CDR3, the DNA is TGTGCCAGTAGTGGGGGCAGGGTGCCCTATAATTCACCCCTCCACTTT. It yields the protein CASSGGRVPYNSPLHF.

The chain has TRBV5-1 and TRBJ2-7; D is perhaps TRBD1 (6 bases). The germline V gene has CDR1 SGHRS and CDR2 YFSETQ. The ends were cut back, 0 bases at V and 5 bases at J, with 15 bases in the middle. The CDR3 length is 15 residues. CDR3 amino acids: CASSLETGLSHEQYF. CDR3 nucleotide sequence: TGCGCCAGCAGCTTGGAAACAGGGCTTTCCCACGAGCAGTACTTC.

The rearrangement uses TRBV7-8 and TRBJ2-7, with D uncertain. V was trimmed by 1 base and J by 0 bases, leaving 10 bases between them. CDR1 SGHVS and CDR2 FQNEAQ come from the germline V gene. This CDR3 comprises 15 residues. As DNA, the CDR3 is TGTGCCAGCAGCTTAGTAGACACCGTCTCCTACGAGCAGTACTTC. Translated: CASSLVDTVSYEQYF.

This rearrangement joins TRBV6-6 to TRBJ1-2; D gene uncertain. Germline V gene sequence: CDR1 MNHNY, CDR2 SVGAGI (reference sequence). V gave up 2 bases and J gave up 4 bases, with 11 bases separating them. This CDR3 is built from 14 residues. The CDR3 DNA reads TGTGCCAGCAGTTACGAACAGTTAACCTATGGCTACACCTTC. Residues: CASSYEQLTYGYTF.

This sequence joins TRBV6-6 and TRBJ2-7, with D unclear. The CDR3 runs 14 residues. Trimming stripped 0 bases from V and 7 bases from J, with 13 bases between. Looked up from germline, CDR1 is MNHNY and CDR2 is SVGAGI (reference sequence). The chain's CDR3 is CASSYSTGFREQYF. CDR3 in DNA: TGTGCCAGCAGTTACTCGACGGGTTTTAGAGAGCAGTACTTC.

The chain has TRBV12-5 and TRBJ2-5, with D perhaps assigned TRBD1 or TRBD2 (5 bases each). V was pared by 5 bases and J by 3 bases, with 13 bases between. Germline assignment: CDR1 LGHNT and CDR2 FRNRAP. The CDR3 totals 14 residues. The CDR3 here is CASGMAVGEETQYF. CDR3 bases: TGTGCTAGTGGTATGGCAGTGGGGGAAGAGACCCAGTACTTC.

CDR3 residues: CASSQSPGRNTEAFF. CDR3 DNA: TGTGCCAGCAGCCAAAGCCCCGGGAGGAACACTGAAGCTTTCTTT. The V call is TRBV6-5, the J call TRBJ1-1; D is ambiguous. The length of the CDR3 is 15 residues. Germline V gives CDR1 MNHEY, CDR2 SVGAGI. Trimming cost V 6 bases and J 1 base, with 15 bases left between them.

This clone was seen only once. J is TRBJ1-1 and V is TRBV5-1; D gene uncertain. The CDR3 covers 15 residues. V lost 0 bases and J 2 bases, leaving 11 bases between the germline ends. CDR1 and CDR2 from the germline V gene are SGHRS and YFSETQ. CDR3 sequence reads: CASSLELGLNTEAFF. CDR3 coding DNA: TGCGCCAGCAGCTTGGAACTAGGGTTAAACACTGAAGCTTTCTTT.

The V gene is TRBV9, the J gene TRBJ1-1, with unresolved D. The CDR3 totals 15 residues. V dropped 0 bases and J dropped 0 bases, with 9 bases sitting between them. Germline assignment: CDR1 SGDLS and CDR2 YYNGEE. Here the CDR3 reads CASSVGGAVNTEAFF. For the CDR3, the DNA is TGTGCCAGCAGCGTAGGTGGTGCCGTGAACACTGAAGCTTTCTTT.